These 29 T cell receptor beta chains were all obtained from the same sample, sequenced in a study of low-dose radiotherapy and immunotherapy resistance in tumors. Primers used for first-strand cDNA, a TRAV- and TRBV-specific set, covered both alpha and beta chains. TCR amplification ran roughly 20 PCR cycles using constant-region and V-primer adapter primers. TCRdb called the reads again in MiXCR, with one record for every CDR3 protein. The sample lists 30,000 or so distinct CDR3 sequences, around 50% occurring once. The sample's time point: after trial treatment. Regarding treatment: LDRT plus nivolumab, ipilimumab, low-dose cyclophosphamide and aspirin (RACIN trial). The starting material was PBMCs, obtained after low-dose radiotherapy plus immunotherapy. These receptors were obtained from a male donor with gallbladder cancer.

The chain links TRBV4-1 to TRBJ2-3, with a weak D call TRBD2 (7 bases). V was cut by 1 base and J by 2 bases, with 16 bases left in between. CDR3 length: 17 amino acids. CDR1 and CDR2 (germline): MGHRA, YSYEKL. CDR3 sequence (DNA): TGCGCCAGCAGCCAAGGGGCGGGGGCCCTAAACACAGATACGCAGTATTTT. Protein sequence: CASSQGAGALNTDTQYF.

In this sample, this clonotype turned up a few times. V and J are TRBV27 and TRBJ2-1; TRBD2 matches at 7 bases. CDR1 and CDR2 (germline): MNHEY, SMNVEV (reference sequence). The CDR3 extends over 13 amino acids. V shed 3 bases, J shed 8 bases, and the junction held 4 bases outside the gene matches. This CDR3 is CASSLREGDEQFF. CDR3 nucleotide sequence: TGTGCCAGCAGTTTGAGGGAGGGCGATGAGCAGTTCTTC.

This clonotype has ten or more counts. The chain combines TRBV6-1 with TRBJ2-5; D might be TRBD2 (6 bases). The ends were cut back, 3 bases at V and 5 bases at J, with 19 bases in the middle. In germline, CDR1 is MNHNS, CDR2 SASEGT. This CDR3 is built from 16 residues. The CDR3 DNA is TGTGCCAGCAGTGACGAGCCGGCGGGATTGGGGGAGACCCAGTACTTC. Translation gives CASSDEPAGLGETQYF.

Written as DNA, the CDR3 is TGTGCCAGCAGTTACACCAGGACAGGAGGCGGCTACACCTTC. Translating gives CASSYTRTGGGYTF. The chain employs TRBV6-6 and TRBJ1-2; 7 bases are a match to TRBD1. Germline CDR1 reads MNHNY; CDR2 reads SVGAGI (reference sequence). This CDR3 is 14 amino acids long. J gave up 8 bases and V 2 bases, and 8 bases lay outside the gene matches.

The rearrangement links TRBV12-3 or TRBV12-4 to TRBJ2-7; tentative D call: TRBD1 (6 bases). The V end lost 5 bases, the J end lost 3 bases, and 23 bases lay between the germline ends. This CDR3 has 17 amino acids. The CDR3 nucleotides are TGTGCCAGCAGTCTCCTCCGGGCCCACCGAGGGGGCTACGAGCAGTACTTC. Protein product: CASSLLRAHRGGYEQYF.

By sample share, this clonotype is medium-sized. J is TRBJ1-5 and V is TRBV25-1; D possibly corresponds to TRBD1 (5 bases). Germline lookup yields CDR1 MGHDK and CDR2 SYGVNS. The CDR3 runs 19 residues. Trimming removed 3 bases from V and 0 bases from J, with 21 bases in between. The CDR3 nucleotides read TGTGCCAGCAGTGACCAGGGCGAAAGGCGTTGTAATAGCAATCAGCCCCAGCATTTT. It encodes CASSDQGERRCNSNQPQHF.

The chain combines TRBV25-1 with TRBJ2-2; perhaps TRBD2 as D (6 bases). Trimming shortened V by 7 bases and J by 0 bases, and 9 bases separated the two germline ends. Germline CDR1 is MGHDK and CDR2 is SYGVNS. This CDR3 spans 14 amino acids. The CDR3 reads CASMAGTNTGELFF. Written as DNA, the CDR3 is TGTGCCAGCATGGCGGGGACGAACACCGGGGAGCTGTTTTTT. Combining the CDR3 with reference TRBV25-1 and TRBJ2-2 gives the whole variable domain EADIYQTPRYLVIGTGKKITLECSQTMGHDKMYWYQQDPGMELHLIHYSYGVNSTEKGDLSSESTVSRIRTEHFPLTLESARPSHTSQYLCASMAGTNTGELFFGEGSRLTVL.

This chain connects TRBV21-1 to TRBJ2-2; the tabulated D call, TRBD1, remains unverified against the DNA. TRBV21-1 is a pseudogene segment. The CDR3 runs to 12 residues. The CDR3 sequence is CASRRTGGELFF. CDR3 sequence (DNA): TGTGCCAGCAGGAGGACAGGCGGGGAGCTGTTTTTT.

Comment on this clonotype: The DNA is left out, because the CDR3 cannot be placed on it with certainty; the CDR3 is given as TCRdb lists it. The chain recombines TRBV6-2 or TRBV6-3 with TRBJ2-2; TRBD1 is the table's D call, not checked against the DNA. Germline V lookup: CDR1 MNHEY, CDR2 SVGEGT. The CDR3 totals 18 residues, both ends included. The CDR3 spells CASSKLTGELFFFFFFFF.

This clonotype was detected only once. A single base is all that separates this from a far larger clone, so a read error is likely. The rearrangement joins TRBV7-6 to TRBJ1-6, with 8 nucleotides matching TRBD1. The CDR3 length is 13 residues. With 8 bases clipped from V and 9 bases from J, the junction kept 6 bases outside the gene matches. Germline V gene data show CDR1 as SGHVS and CDR2 as FNYEAQ. The CDR3 DNA follows: TGTGCCAGCCGACAGGGGCACAGTTCACCCCTCCACTTT. Protein: CASRQGHSSPLHF.

The chain has TRBV18 and TRBJ2-7, with TRBD1 matching over 9 bases. Trimming at V came to 6 bases and at J to 10 bases, leaving 16 bases not matched to a gene. The CDR3 has 15 amino acids. Germline V gives CDR1 KGHSH, CDR2 LQKENI. The CDR3, as DNA: TGTGCCAGCTCTCTCAACCGGGACAGGGCCGCCCCACAGTACTTC. Translating gives CASSLNRDRAAPQYF.

This clonotype was detected a few times. The J gene is TRBJ2-7, the V gene TRBV28; 7 nucleotides match TRBD2. The length of the CDR3 is 14 residues. The germline gives CDR1 MDHEN, CDR2 SYDVKM. The V gene end was trimmed by 5 bases and the J gene end by 6 bases; junction bases not matched to a gene: 10. CDR3: CASSGAGVAIEQYF. The CDR3 DNA is TGTGCCAGCAGTGGTGCGGGAGTTGCTATCGAGCAGTACTTC.

This clonotype is medium-sized (0.01 to 0.1%) within its sample. The rearrangement links TRBV6-2 or TRBV6-3 to TRBJ2-7; the D is unclear. Trimming pared 3 bases from V and 3 bases from J, leaving 9 bases between. Germline values: CDR1 MNHEY, CDR2 SVGEGT. This CDR3 has 13 residues. This CDR3 is CASSYKELYEQYF. CDR3 in DNA: TGTGCCAGCAGTTATAAAGAGCTCTACGAGCAGTACTTC.

This clonotype was observed at least ten times. The chain is built from TRBV3-1 and TRBJ1-2; the D is unclear. This CDR3 is 13 amino acids long. Per germline, CDR1 LGHDT and CDR2 YNNKEL (reference sequence). CDR3 protein: CGSGSGGTHGYTF. CDR3 coding DNA: TGTGGGTCTGGCTCGGGCGGAACTCATGGCTACACCTTC.

Only one count was recorded for this clonotype. This sequence joins TRBV4-3 and TRBJ2-7; the match to TRBD2 covers 8 bases. Germline V gene lookup returns CDR1 LGHNA and CDR2 YSLEER. The CDR3 covers 17 residues. V gave up 0 bases and J gave up 4 bases; unmatched junction bases: 11. CDR3 sequence reads: CASSQDWRAGGSYEQYF. The CDR3 region has the DNA TGCGCCAGCAGCCAAGATTGGAGGGCGGGAGGATCTTACGAGCAGTACTTC.

This clonotype was observed at least ten times. The chain joins TRBV11-2 to TRBJ2-7, with 11 bases lining up with TRBD2. The J segment lost 0 bases and the V segment lost 2 bases, leaving 0 bases of the junction unmatched. Germline lookup yields CDR1 SGHAT and CDR2 FQNNGV. The CDR3 consists of 15 residues. Here the CDR3 DNA reads TGTGCCAGCAGCTTACTAGCGGGGGGCTCCTACGAGCAGTACTTC. Protein sequence: CASSLLAGGSYEQYF.

In its sample, this clonotype was seen many times. This chain connects TRBV20-1 to TRBJ2-1, with 11 bases that match TRBD2. The CDR3 spans 17 residues. CDR1 is DFQATT, CDR2 SNEGSKA, per germline (reference sequence). With 1 base clipped from V and 7 bases from J, the junction kept 12 bases outside the gene matches. CDR3 loop: CSARGPKTSGISNEQFF. CDR3 coding DNA: TGCAGTGCTAGAGGACCAAAGACTAGCGGGATATCGAATGAGCAGTTCTTC.

In nucleotides, the CDR3 is TGCAGTGCTGGCGAATCAGAGACCCAGTACTTC. Translated: CSAGESETQYF. This chain connects TRBV20-1 to TRBJ2-5; D not certain. Germline loops: CDR1 DFQATT, CDR2 SNEGSKA (reference sequence). Trimming took 5 bases from V and 4 from J, leaving 8 bases between them. This CDR3 spans 11 amino acids.

This clonotype was found many times. V gene TRBV20-1 combines with J gene TRBJ2-7; D possibly corresponds to TRBD1 (6 bases). The V end lost 3 bases, the J end lost 2 bases, and 11 bases lay between the germline ends. Germline V lookup: CDR1 DFQATT, CDR2 SNEGSKA (reference sequence). This CDR3 is built from 13 residues. CDR3 DNA sequence: TGCAGTGCTAGCTTTCGGACAGCCTACGAGCAGTACTTC. Translation: CSASFRTAYEQYF.

This clonotype was counted ten times or more. The CDR3 coding sequence is TGTGCCAGCAGCTTCCGCCGGGGCAAAGTGGGAGGCTACACCTTC. Protein product: CASSFRRGKVGGYTF. The genes are TRBV3-1 and TRBJ1-2; D perhaps matches TRBD1 (5 bases). Germline V gene lookup returns CDR1 LGHDT and CDR2 YNNKEL (reference sequence). V was cut by 5 bases and J by 8 bases, with 21 bases left in between. The CDR3 consists of 15 residues.

This clonotype was observed at least ten times. The chain carries TRBV20-1 and TRBJ1-5, with a possible D match to TRBD1 (6 bases). Looked up from germline, CDR1 is DFQATT and CDR2 is SNEGSKA (reference sequence). V was shortened by 6 bases and J by 5 bases, with 11 bases between the two germline ends. The CDR3 covers 12 residues. The CDR3 bases are TGCAGTGCGGCATCAGGGGATCAGCCCCAGCATTTT. Protein sequence: CSAASGDQPQHF.

This rearrangement joins TRBV28 to TRBJ2-3; possibly TRBD2 for D (6 bases). The CDR3 runs to 14 residues. Trimming removed 8 bases at V and 4 bases at J, with 16 bases between. Germline CDR1 is MDHEN and CDR2 is SYDVKM. CDR3 in amino acids: CASQTSISADTQYF. CDR3 DNA sequence: TGTGCCAGCCAGACTAGTATTAGCGCAGATACGCAGTATTTT.

The V gene is TRBV27, the J gene TRBJ2-2, with D possibly being TRBD1 or TRBD2 (5 bases each). Trimming shortened V by 3 bases and J by 6 bases, and 14 bases separated the two germline ends. Germline CDR1 and CDR2: MNHEY and SMNVEV (reference sequence). The CDR3 has 15 amino acids. CDR3 coding DNA: TGTGCCAGCAGTTTTACGGGACCCTCCTCCGGGGAGCTGTTTTTT. The encoded protein is CASSFTGPSSGELFF.

This clonotype was observed a handful of times. The V call is TRBV29-1, the J call TRBJ2-7, with no clear D. V shed 5 bases and J shed 4 bases, with 12 bases lying between them. CDR1 is SQVTM, CDR2 ANQGSEA, per germline. This CDR3 contains 12 residues. CDR3: CSVRPESYEQYF. In DNA, the CDR3 is TGCAGCGTTCGGCCAGAGAGTTACGAGCAGTACTTC.

Comment on this clonotype: A far larger clone is only one base removed, so a read error is likely. The V and J genes are TRBV5-3 and TRBJ2-7, with D perhaps TRBD1 (5 bases). TRBV5-3 is filed as an ORF, its function uncertain. This CDR3 contains 13 residues. CDR3 coding DNA: TGTGCCAGCAGCTCGTTGCACAGGACGGAGCAGTACTTC. As protein: CASSSLHRTEQYF.

In regard to this clonotype: This likely stems from a read error, as it lies one base from a far larger clone. J is TRBJ2-3 and V is TRBV9; TRBD1 matches at 8 bases. TRBJ1-5 explains the end of the DNA better; the J call may be wrong. Germline CDR1 is SGDLS and CDR2 is YYNGEE. The CDR3 has 15 residues. The CDR3 reads CASNGQGNGADTQHF. The CDR3, as DNA: TGTGCCAGCAATGGACAGGGCAATGGGGCAGATACGCAGCATTTT.

This chain links TRBV5-4 with TRBJ2-2, with 8 bases that match TRBD1. This CDR3 is 16 amino acids long. The V segment lost 4 bases and the J segment 4 bases; nucleotides outside the gene matches: 9. In germline, CDR1 is SGHNT, CDR2 YYREEE (reference sequence). The CDR3 DNA is TGTGCCAGCAGCAAAGGACAGGGCATAGCCACCGGGGAGCTGTTTTTT. Translating gives CASSKGQGIATGELFF.

This clonotype occurred many times. The chain combines TRBV28 with TRBJ1-1, with D tentatively TRBD1 (5 bases). Germline CDR1 reads MDHEN; CDR2 reads SYDVKM. The CDR3 sequence is 17 residues long. Trimming took off 2 bases at V and 0 bases at J, with 16 bases between the two ends. CDR3 sequence: CASSLRRAGGLNTEAFF. The CDR3 bases are TGTGCCAGCAGTTTACGCAGGGCAGGAGGGCTGAACACTGAAGCTTTCTTT.

The sample holds a few counts of this clonotype. The chain is built from TRBV25-1 and TRBJ1-3, with a tentative D call TRBD1 (6 bases). The CDR3 totals 17 residues. V was shortened by 4 bases and J by 1 base, with 17 bases between the two germline ends. The germline V gene has CDR1 MGHDK and CDR2 SYGVNS. The CDR3 here is CASSGQGHHLSGNTIYF. CDR3 DNA sequence: TGTGCCAGCAGTGGCCAGGGACACCATCTTTCTGGAAACACCATATATTTT.